This TCR beta chain was recovered during a study of control samples from healthy donors and cancer patients. Germline CDR1 and CDR2: KGHSH and LQKENI. This CDR3 is 16 amino acids long. The V end lost 0 bases, the J end lost 8 bases, and 17 bases lay between the germline ends. Repertoires were generated with immunoSEQ multiplex PCR, while TCRdb's copy carries only in-frame clones and drops some. The repertoire holds under 100,000 clones, roughly nine tenths seen once, with approximately 15% in the top ten. The gene calls are TRBV18 and TRBJ2-1; D might be TRBD1 or TRBD2, each matching 5 bases. The sample comprised blood. The sequence derives from a woman aged 70-85 years in good health. CDR3 DNA sequence: TGTGCCAGCTCACCACCCGGCCTAGCTGGGGCCCATGAGCAGTTCTTC. Translated: CASSPPGLAGAHEQFF.